This T cell receptor beta chain was sequenced in a study of tissue T cells after allogeneic stem cell transplantation. Overall study findings and caveats: Few T cell clones were shared across patients, but motif clusters showed tissue-specific shared signatures.

Germline V gives CDR1 NSQYPW, CDR2 LRSPGD (reference sequence). The trim removed 3 bases at V and 2 bases at J, leaving 1 base unmatched. The CDR3 spans 15 residues. With respect to this clone: Its antigen is currently unknown. Genes and germline come from the mouse. The read ends 1 residue early relative to the CDR3; the germline J gene fills the gap.

TCRbeta CDR3 was sequenced at survey depth with template counts. The assay was immunoSEQ multiplex PCR, and TCRdb's table has in-frame clones only and misses some. There are about 22,000 clones in the sample; 55% to 75% occur only once, and more than 0.65% lies in the top ten. V usage is TRBV1 and J usage is TRBJ1-3; 10 positions match TRBD1. The sequenced material came from spleen. The sequence derives from a female BALB/c mouse in good health. The MHC haplotype of this mouse line is H2-d. The CDR3 here is CTCSATGGTGNTLYF. CDR3 DNA (partial): TGCACCTGCAGTGCGACAGGGGGCACTGGAAATACGCTCTAT.